This T cell receptor (beta chain) came from a study of blood T cell repertoires in COVID-19. The method was immunoSEQ multiplex PCR; TCRdb's version includes in-frame clones alone and lacks a portion of them. The table shows approximately 440,000 clones, with roughly 90% occurring only once. The CDR3 has 14 amino acids. Per germline, CDR1 KGHSH and CDR2 LQKENI. Trimming left V 3 bases short and J 0 bases short, with 9 bases between. This clone has a handful of counts. The TCR was taken from a woman aged 18-35 years who had recovered from COVID-19. The V and J genes are TRBV18 and TRBJ2-7; D not resolved. Sequenced material: PBMCs or T cells enriched from blood (not recorded which). The CDR3 DNA is TGTGCCAGCTCACCCCCGAGAGGCTCCTACGAGCAGTACTTC. Translated: CASSPPRGSYEQYF.